The entry below describes one T cell receptor beta chain. Its antigen is not identified. The time point denotes: week 23, last vaccination. The investigators gave 300 ug of mutant IDH1 20-mer peptide in each vaccine dose, together with topical imiquimod. Produced via immunoSEQ multiplex PCR; TCRdb's table is partial and in-frame only. The table records under 45,000 clones, 91% of them present only once. These data originate in a study of a mutant IDH1 vaccine in newly diagnosed glioma. Study at large: Once 4-6 weeks had passed after radiotherapy alone, vaccination started, or it started with temozolomide cycles. Antecedent treatment encompassed radiotherapy, temozolomide, or their combination; the majority received both.

Per the germline V gene, CDR1 is MNHEY and CDR2 is SMNVEV (reference sequence). Trimming removed 2 bases at V and 2 bases at J, with 6 bases between. The CDR3 totals 13 residues. Here the sequenced sample was PBMCs, taken from a glioma patient whose treatment included an IDH1 peptide vaccine. The chain recombines TRBV27 with TRBJ1-2, with D possibly TRBD1 on 5 matching bases. This receptor was taken from a man aged 50 to 60 with glioma. Here the CDR3 reads CASSLGGNYGYTF. The CDR3 DNA reads as TGTGCCAGCAGTTTAGGGGGAAACTATGGCTACACCTTC.